A single sample gave rise to the 31 T cell receptor beta chains below, sequenced in a study of cytomegalovirus exposure and HLA in healthy donors. In the PCR, 60 Vbeta and 13 Jbeta primers were used. Only in-frame clones appear in the TCRdb table, and some are missing; sequencing was by immunoSEQ multiplex PCR. The sample includes around 120,000 clones, 79% of them seen just once. Input material: PBMCs. Every receptor here comes from a man aged 30 to 39 in good health and CMV-seropositive.

This clone turned up a few times. This sequence joins TRBV11-2 and TRBJ1-1; D not resolved. The CDR3 is 14 amino acids. CDR1 and CDR2 from the germline V gene are SGHAT and FQNNGV. V was pared by 7 bases and J by 5 bases, with 17 bases between. The CDR3 reads CASTTGSRRTEAFF. The CDR3 bases are TGTGCCAGCACCACGGGAAGTCGGAGGACTGAAGCTTTCTTT.

The chain carries TRBV27 and TRBJ2-2; 7 bases align to TRBD1. The CDR3 has 15 residues. Germline V gene lookup returns CDR1 MNHEY and CDR2 SMNVEV (reference sequence). V was clipped by 6 bases and J by 3 bases; unmatched bases: 7. Here the CDR3 reads CASSQTGVDTGELFF. CDR3 nucleotide sequence: TGTGCCAGCAGCCAAACAGGGGTTGACACCGGGGAGCTGTTTTTT.

The V gene is TRBV9, the J gene TRBJ2-3; TRBD2 agrees at 7 bases. The germline V gene has CDR1 SGDLS and CDR2 YYNGEE. Losses at the gene ends were 4 bases for V and 1 base for J; bases not matched to a gene: 15. This CDR3 has 18 amino acids. The CDR3 loop reads CASSPYPVASGGTDTQYF. CDR3 DNA: TGTGCCAGCAGCCCCTACCCGGTGGCTAGCGGTGGCACAGATACGCAGTATTTT.

This chain links TRBV6-4 with TRBJ2-7; TRBD1 aligns across 9 bases. In germline, CDR1 is MRHNA, CDR2 SNTAGT. The CDR3 spans 13 residues. With 3 bases clipped from V and 5 bases from J, the junction kept 2 bases outside the gene matches. The CDR3 region has the DNA TGTGCCAGCAGTGATGGGGACAGGGACGAGCAGTACTTC. Its protein product is CASSDGDRDEQYF.

The rearrangement joins TRBV7-9 to TRBJ2-7, with TRBD2 identical over 10 bases. CDR3 length: 14 residues. V lost 5 bases to trimming and J lost 2 bases; unmatched junction nucleotides: 3. Germline lookup yields CDR1 SEHNR and CDR2 FQNEAQ (reference sequence). The CDR3 region has the DNA TGTGCCAGCAGCCCAGGACTAGCGGCCTACGAGCAGTACTTC. This gives the protein CASSPGLAAYEQYF.

This rearrangement joins TRBV7-9 to TRBJ2-1; a weak D match, TRBD2 (6 bases). Trimming pared 1 base from V and 15 bases from J, leaving 13 bases between. The CDR3 extends over 12 amino acids. Germline V gene sequence: CDR1 SEHNR, CDR2 FQNEAQ (reference sequence). The CDR3 loop is CASSLVAGRGFF. CDR3 in DNA: TGTGCCAGCAGCTTAGTTGCGGGGCGTGGGTTCTTC.

The CDR3 sequence: CASSWGGGLNNQPQHF. DNA for the CDR3: TGTGCCAGCAGCTGGGGAGGAGGATTGAACAATCAGCCCCAGCATTTT. V gene TRBV5-6 combines with J gene TRBJ1-5; D call uncertain. Germline V gives CDR1 SGHDT, CDR2 YYEEEE. The V end was cut by 3 bases, the J end by 3 bases, with 16 bases between. CDR3 length: 16 amino acids. The entire variable domain, with the rest obtained from reference TRBV5-6 and TRBJ1-5, is as follows: DAGVTQSPTHLIKTRGQQVTLRCSPKSGHDTVSWYQQALGQGPQFIFQYYEEEERQRGNFPDRFSGHQFPNYSSELNVNALLLGDSALYLCASSWGGGLNNQPQHFGDGTRLSIL.

The rearrangement links TRBV27 to TRBJ2-7; TRBD2 is a possible D gene (6 bases). The CDR3 loop spans 14 amino acids. In germline, CDR1 is MNHEY, CDR2 SMNVEV (reference sequence). The V end lost 5 bases, the J end lost 1 base, and 12 bases lay between the germline ends. The CDR3 spells CASSRSGPSYEQYF. CDR3 DNA sequence: TGTGCCAGCAGTAGAAGCGGGCCTTCCTACGAGCAGTACTTC.

The rearrangement joins TRBV6-5 to TRBJ2-5; a weak D match, TRBD2 (6 bases). Trimming left V 5 bases short and J 1 base short, with 11 bases between. The germline CDR1 and CDR2 sequences are MNHEY and SVGAGI. This CDR3 is 14 amino acids long. The CDR3 loop is CASSQGTVQETQYF. CDR3 sequence (DNA): TGTGCCAGCAGTCAAGGGACTGTCCAAGAGACCCAGTACTTC.

V and J are TRBV4-1 and TRBJ1-5; 7 bases are shared with TRBD1. The CDR3 covers 15 residues. V was clipped by 1 base and J by 7 bases; unmatched bases: 7. The germline V gene encodes CDR1 MGHRA and CDR2 YSYEKL. The chain's CDR3 is CASSQVGQLFQPQHF. As DNA, the CDR3 is TGCGCCAGCAGCCAAGTGGGACAGCTATTCCAGCCCCAGCATTTT.

The CDR3 loop reads CASSPRGGEKLFF. The CDR3, as DNA: TGTGCCAGCTCACCAAGAGGCGGTGAAAAACTGTTTTTT. The chain joins TRBV18 to TRBJ1-4; D ambiguous. With 2 bases removed from V and 7 bases from J, the gap between germline ends came to 8 bases. Germline V gene sequence: CDR1 KGHSH, CDR2 LQKENI. This CDR3 has 13 residues. Together with reference TRBV18 and TRBJ1-4, the CDR3 gives the full variable domain: NAGVMQNPRHLVRRRGQEARLRCSPMKGHSHVYWYRQLPEEGLKFMVYLQKENIIDESGMPKERFSAEFPKEGPSILRIQQVVRGDSAAYFCASSPRGGEKLFFGSGTQLSVL.

The chain carries TRBV5-4 and TRBJ2-4; 8 bases fit TRBD1. The CDR3 spans 17 residues. V dropped 0 bases and J dropped 2; count of bases not matched to a gene: 7. Germline V gives CDR1 SGHNT, CDR2 YYREEE (reference sequence). DNA of the CDR3: TGTGCCAGCAGCTTGGGACAGGGGCCGTCGACCAAAAACATTCAGTACTTC. Translated: CASSLGQGPSTKNIQYF.

This sequence joins TRBV7-2 and TRBJ2-7; tentative D call: TRBD1 (5 bases). The germline gives CDR1 SGHTA, CDR2 FQGNSA. Between the trimmed V and J ends, which lost 5 bases and 1 base, there was a span of 18 bases. The CDR3 is made up of 16 amino acids. DNA for the CDR3: TGTGCCAGCAGCCTATCCCCGCGACAGTATTCCTACGAGCAGTACTTC. This gives the protein CASSLSPRQYSYEQYF.

The V call is TRBV6-4, the J call TRBJ1-2, with 11 bases aligning to TRBD1. J was trimmed by 7 bases and V by 2 bases; bases with no gene match: 6. The CDR3 sequence is 15 residues long. The germline V gene has CDR1 MRHNA and CDR2 SNTAGT. The CDR3 DNA follows: TGTGCCAGCAGTGACGTGGGACAGGGGGTCTCTGGCTACACCTTC. Its protein product is CASSDVGQGVSGYTF.

The chain has TRBV11-3 and TRBJ2-5; D remains ambiguous. CDR1 SGHNT and CDR2 YENEEA come from the germline V gene. V was pared by 6 bases and J by 4 bases, with 9 bases between. The CDR3 runs to 12 residues. DNA for the CDR3: TGTGCCAGCAGGACTCGGCGAGAGACCCAGTACTTC. This sequence encodes CASRTRRETQYF.

This clone was seen a handful of times. The CDR3: CASSRGQGSYNEQFF. The CDR3 nucleotides are TGTGCCAGCAGCCGCGGACAGGGGAGTTACAATGAGCAGTTCTTC. The J gene is TRBJ2-1, the V gene TRBV7-6, with 9 nucleotides matching TRBD1. Germline-derived CDR1 and CDR2 are SGHVS and FNYEAQ. The CDR3 has 15 residues. V lost 5 bases to trimming and J lost 4 bases; unmatched junction nucleotides: 6.

The CDR3 coding sequence is TGTGCCAGCTGGGCGGGGGGGTACGAGCAGTACTTC. Protein: CASWAGGYEQYF. The genes are TRBV6-1 and TRBJ2-7, with TRBD2 matching over 9 bases. The germline gives CDR1 MNHNS, CDR2 SASEGT. The CDR3 length is 12 residues. V lost 8 bases and J lost 4; bases outside the gene matches: 3.

The chain employs TRBV11-2 and TRBJ1-5; unclear D gene. The CDR3 consists of 13 residues. Germline CDR1 and CDR2: SGHAT and FQNNGV. V was cut by 3 bases and J by 4 bases, with 7 bases left in between. CDR3 in DNA: TGTGCCAGCAGCTTCAGACTAAATCAGCCCCAGCATTTT. Its protein product is CASSFRLNQPQHF.

Concerning this clone itself: This could be a read error, since a much larger clone is one nucleotide away. The CDR3 DNA sequence: TGTGCCAGCAGCTTAAAGGGGGGGAGCTCCTACAATGAGCAGTTCTTC. Residues: CASSLKGGSSYNEQFF. The rearrangement uses TRBV11-1 and TRBJ2-1; TRBD2 might be the D (7 bases). CDR3 length equals 16 residues. V was pared by 2 bases and J by 0 bases, with 11 bases between. Germline-derived CDR1 and CDR2 are SGHAT and FQDESV (reference sequence).

The chain recombines TRBV7-9 with TRBJ2-2, with 9 bases matching TRBD2. Germline V gives CDR1 SEHNR, CDR2 FQNEAQ (reference sequence). Trimming cost V 5 bases and J 1 base; bases outside gene matches: 11. This CDR3 is 18 amino acids long. Here the CDR3 DNA reads TGTGCCAGCAGCCCCATTACCCCGACTAGCGGGAACACCGGGGAGCTGTTTTTT. Its protein is CASSPITPTSGNTGELFF.

This clone was observed a handful of times. V gene TRBV11-3 combines with J gene TRBJ1-6, with D perhaps TRBD1 (5 bases). Trimming took off 5 bases at V and 6 bases at J, with 11 bases between the two ends. Germline loops: CDR1 SGHNT, CDR2 YENEEA. This CDR3 has 14 residues. CDR3 bases: TGTGCCAGCAGCGTCCGACAGAGTAATTCACCCCTCCACTTT. Residues: CASSVRQSNSPLHF.

The chain employs TRBV7-2 and TRBJ2-7; a weak D match, TRBD2 (6 bases). With 1 base removed from V and 11 bases from J, the gap between germline ends came to 18 bases. The CDR3 spans 14 residues. Per the germline V gene, CDR1 is SGHTA and CDR2 is FQGNSA. CDR3 DNA: TGTGCCAGCAGCTTAGTCGGTTCGATGGCTAGCGAGTACTTC. Translated, it gives CASSLVGSMASEYF.

This clone was seen a handful of times. The chain has TRBV7-2 and TRBJ1-1; 8 nucleotides line up with TRBD1. The germline gives CDR1 SGHTA, CDR2 FQGNSA. Trimming removed 5 bases from V and 5 bases from J; junction bases left unmatched: 7. The CDR3 length is 14 residues. The CDR3 sequence: CASSLTGGLTEAFF. CDR3 coding DNA: TGTGCCAGCAGCCTCACAGGGGGTCTTACTGAAGCTTTCTTT.

This chain uses TRBV5-4 with TRBJ1-1; the D is unclear. The germline V gene encodes CDR1 SGHNT and CDR2 YYREEE (reference sequence). Trimming shortened V by 4 bases and J by 0 bases, and 7 bases separated the two germline ends. The CDR3 length is 13 residues. This CDR3 is CASSPLLNTEAFF. DNA for the CDR3: TGTGCCAGCAGCCCTCTTTTGAACACTGAAGCTTTCTTT.

The chain couples TRBV30 to TRBJ2-1, with TRBD2 as a possible D gene (7 bases). The CDR3 is 13 amino acids. Trimming left V 7 bases short and J 12 bases short, with 22 bases between. Germline loops: CDR1 GTSNPN, CDR2 SVGIG (reference sequence). The CDR3 region has the DNA TGTGCCTCTTCACCCGCGGGAGCAGGGGCGCAGTTCTTC. It yields the protein CASSPAGAGAQFF.

The chain couples TRBV9 to TRBJ2-7, with D possibly TRBD1 on 5 matching bases. The V end lost 7 bases, the J end lost 7 bases, and 12 bases lay between the germline ends. CDR1 and CDR2 from the germline V gene are SGDLS and YYNGEE. The CDR3 runs to 11 residues. The chain's CDR3 is CASFRGLEQYF. CDR3 nucleotides: TGTGCCAGCTTTAGGGGCTTAGAGCAGTACTTC.

This clone showed up just a few times. The rearrangement links TRBV4-3 to TRBJ2-1; 7 nucleotides align to TRBD1. This CDR3 region has 17 residues. In germline, CDR1 is LGHNA, CDR2 YSLEER. V lost 0 bases and J lost 5; bases outside the gene matches: 10. The CDR3 nucleotides read TGCGCCAGCAGCCAAGATCCGTTCGGACAGGATAACAATGAGCAGTTCTTC. It yields the protein CASSQDPFGQDNNEQFF.

J is TRBJ1-5 and V is TRBV2, with 8 bases aligning to TRBD1. V dropped 9 bases and J dropped 7; count of bases not matched to a gene: 5. The CDR3 is 12 residues long. CDR1 and CDR2 (germline): SNHLY, FYNNEI. CDR3 nucleotide sequence: TGTGCCAGTCGACAGGGGCAACAGCCCCAGCATTTT. Translation gives CASRQGQQPQHF.

This clone was seen a single time. Mismatch with germline at one junction end may stem from a read error. The chain is built from TRBV7-9 and TRBJ2-3, with 8 bases lining up with TRBD1. The CDR3 spans 13 residues. CDR1 and CDR2 from the germline V gene are SEHNR and FQNEAQ (reference sequence). CDR3 DNA: TGTTCCAGCAGCTTACAGGGGGCAGATACGCAGTATTTT. This encodes CSSSLQGADTQYF.

The CDR3 region is CASSLPRDTIYGYTF. CDR3 nucleotides: TGTGCCAGCAGCTTGCCCCGGGACACGATCTATGGCTACACCTTC. The chain couples TRBV5-4 to TRBJ1-2; a possible D gene is TRBD1 (6 bases). Trimming shortened V by 1 base and J by 4 bases, and 14 bases separated the two germline ends. The CDR3 length is 15 residues. The V gene's germline CDR1 is SGHNT and CDR2 YYREEE (reference sequence).

This chain joins TRBV15 and TRBJ2-2, with 8 nucleotides matching TRBD1. After removal of 4 bases from V and 4 bases from J, the junction contained 5 bases not matched to a gene. The CDR3 consists of 15 residues. Germline V gene data show CDR1 as LNHNV and CDR2 as YYDKDF (reference sequence). The CDR3 loop reads CATSTQGAFTGELFF. The DNA of the CDR3 is TGTGCCACCAGCACCCAGGGGGCCTTCACCGGGGAGCTGTTTTTT.